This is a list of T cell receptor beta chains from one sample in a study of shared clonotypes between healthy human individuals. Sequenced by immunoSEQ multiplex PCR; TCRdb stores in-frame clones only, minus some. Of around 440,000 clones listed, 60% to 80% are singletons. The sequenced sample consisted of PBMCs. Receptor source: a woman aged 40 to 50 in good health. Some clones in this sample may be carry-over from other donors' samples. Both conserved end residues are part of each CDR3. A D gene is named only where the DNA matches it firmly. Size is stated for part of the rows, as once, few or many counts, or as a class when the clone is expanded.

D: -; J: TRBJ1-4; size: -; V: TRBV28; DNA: TGTGCCAGCAGTACCCGCGGGGCAACTAATGAAAAACTGTTTTTT; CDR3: CASSTRGATNEKLFF
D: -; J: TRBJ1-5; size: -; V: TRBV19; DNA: TGTGCAACCTCTTGGAGCGCTTATAGCAATCAGCCCCAGCATTTT; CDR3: CATSWSAYSNQPQHF
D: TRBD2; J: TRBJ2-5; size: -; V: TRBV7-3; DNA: TGTGCCAGCAGTCTAGCGGGAGTCCCCCCAGAGACCCAGTACTTC; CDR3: CASSLAGVPPETQYF
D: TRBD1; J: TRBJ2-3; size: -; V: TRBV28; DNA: TGTGCCAGCAGTTCCCGCTACAGGGGGTTCACGCAGTATTTT; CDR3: CASSSRYRGFTQYF
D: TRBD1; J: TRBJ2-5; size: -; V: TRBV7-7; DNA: TGTGCTAGCAGCCCAACAGGGGGAAAAGAGACCCAGTACTTC; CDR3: CASSPTGGKETQYF
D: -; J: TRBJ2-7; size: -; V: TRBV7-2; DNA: TGTGCCAGCAGCTTACGGGGGATGGGGTTATACGAGCAGTACTTC; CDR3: CASSLRGMGLYEQYF
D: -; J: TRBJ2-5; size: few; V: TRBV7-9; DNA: TGTGCCAGCAGCTTACTGGCAGGCGTAGAGACCCAGTACTTC; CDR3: CASSLLAGVETQYF
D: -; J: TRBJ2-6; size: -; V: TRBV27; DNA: TGTGCCAGCAGGCCGTCCGGGGCCAACGTCCTGACTTTC; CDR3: CASRPSGANVLTF
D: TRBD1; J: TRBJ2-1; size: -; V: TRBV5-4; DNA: TGTGCCAGCAGCAAGACCGGGACAGGGGCTTACAATGAGCAGTTCTTC; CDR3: CASSKTGTGAYNEQFF
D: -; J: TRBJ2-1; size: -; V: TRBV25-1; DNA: TGTGCCAGCAGTATCACGTACAATGAGCAGTTCTTC; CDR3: CASSITYNEQFF
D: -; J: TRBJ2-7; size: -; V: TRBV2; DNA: TGTGCCAGCAGTGTCCCCCTGAGGGGACACTACGAGCAGTACTTC; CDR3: CASSVPLRGHYEQYF
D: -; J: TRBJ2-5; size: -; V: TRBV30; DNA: TGTGCCCGGTCTTTGCGACACACCTATGAGCAGTACTTC; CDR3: CARSLRHTYEQYF
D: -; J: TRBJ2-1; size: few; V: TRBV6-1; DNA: TGTGCCAGCAGTGAAGAACAGAGTTACAATGAGCAGTTCTTC; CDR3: CASSEEQSYNEQFF
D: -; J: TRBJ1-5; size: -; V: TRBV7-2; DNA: TGTGCCAGCAGCCCGACGGGCCCGGGTCAGCCCCAGCATTTT; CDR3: CASSPTGPGQPQHF
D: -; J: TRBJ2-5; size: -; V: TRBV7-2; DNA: TGTGCCAGCAGCCTAGGGGGTTCGGAAGAGACCCAGTACTTC; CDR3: CASSLGGSEETQYF
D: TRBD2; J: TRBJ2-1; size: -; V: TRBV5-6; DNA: TGTGCCAGCAGCAGGCGGGGGGCGAGTGAGCAGTTCTTC; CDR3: CASSRRGASEQFF
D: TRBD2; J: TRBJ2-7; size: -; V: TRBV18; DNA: TGTGCCAGCTCACCGGCTAGCGGTGCATTTGGCGAGCAGTACTTC; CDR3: CASSPASGAFGEQYF
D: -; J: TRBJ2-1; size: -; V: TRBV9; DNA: TGTGCCAGCAGCGTAGCGGCCCGTGGGAACGATGAGCAGTTCTTC; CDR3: CASSVAARGNDEQFF
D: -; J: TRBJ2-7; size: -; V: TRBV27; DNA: TGTGCCAGCAGCCCCTCGGGGAGACCTTACGAGCAGTACTTC; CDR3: CASSPSGRPYEQYF
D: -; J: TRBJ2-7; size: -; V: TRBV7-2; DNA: TGTGCCAGCAGCTTAGAGGGTCAGGGGCCCCCCTACGAGCAGTACTTC; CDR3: CASSLEGQGPPYEQYF
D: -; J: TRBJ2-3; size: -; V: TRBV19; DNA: TGTGCCAGTAGTATAGTTTGGGGATTTAGCACAGATACGCAGTATTTT; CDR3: CASSIVWGFSTDTQYF
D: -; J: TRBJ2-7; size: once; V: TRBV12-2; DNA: TGTGCAAGTCGCGTCATTTCCGGGACAGGGTCCTCCTACGAGCAGTACTTC; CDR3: CASRVISGTGSSYEQYF
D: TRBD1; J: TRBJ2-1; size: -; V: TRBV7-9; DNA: TGTGCCAGCAGCTTAGGACAGGGGTTCAATGAGCAGTTCTTC; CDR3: CASSLGQGFNEQFF
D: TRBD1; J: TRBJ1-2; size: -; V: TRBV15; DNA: TGTGCCACCAGCAGAGGTGCCGCGGGACAGGGTCAGAACTATGGCTACACCTTC; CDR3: CATSRGAAGQGQNYGYTF
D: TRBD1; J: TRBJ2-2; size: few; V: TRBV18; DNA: TGTGCCAGCTCGGACAGGGGCACCGGGGAGCTGTTTTTT; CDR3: CASSDRGTGELFF
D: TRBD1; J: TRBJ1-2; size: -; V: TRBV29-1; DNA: TGCAGCGTTTACAGGGGTGGCGGAACTAACTATGGCTACACCTTC; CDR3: CSVYRGGGTNYGYTF
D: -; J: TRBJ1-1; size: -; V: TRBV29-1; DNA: TGCAGCGTTGGGGAAGTTGAAGCTTTCTTT; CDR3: CSVGEVEAFF
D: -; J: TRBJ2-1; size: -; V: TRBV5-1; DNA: TGCGCCAGCAGCTTGGCGGGTGACAGGGAGGACAATGAGCAGTTCTTC; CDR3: CASSLAGDREDNEQFF
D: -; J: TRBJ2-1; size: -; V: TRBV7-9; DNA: TGTGCCAATTCCCGGTCGGGGTACAATGAGCAGTTCTTC; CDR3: CANSRSGYNEQFF
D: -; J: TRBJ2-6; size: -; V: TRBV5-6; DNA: TGTGCCAGCAGCCTGGGGAGCTCTGGGGCCAACGTCCTGACTTTC; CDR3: CASSLGSSGANVLTF
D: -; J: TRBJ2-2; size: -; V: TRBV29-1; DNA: TGCAGCGTCTCACAGGGTGGGAGGGAGCTGTTTTTT; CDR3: CSVSQGGRELFF
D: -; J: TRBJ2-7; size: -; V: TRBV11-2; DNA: TGTGCCAGCAGCACCGACAGGTTGCCCTACGAGCAGTACTTC; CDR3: CASSTDRLPYEQYF
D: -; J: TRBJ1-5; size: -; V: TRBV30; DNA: TGTGCCTGGAGTGGGGGGGGTGCGGGGCAGCCCCAGCATTTT; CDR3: CAWSGGGAGQPQHF
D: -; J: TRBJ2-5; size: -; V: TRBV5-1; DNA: TGCGCCAGCAGGACAGGTCAAGAGACCCAGTACTTC; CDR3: CASRTGQETQYF
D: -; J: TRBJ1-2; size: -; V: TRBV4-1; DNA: TGCGCCAACAGCCAAGAAAGAGAGGGCCACTATGGCTACACCTTC; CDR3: CANSQEREGHYGYTF
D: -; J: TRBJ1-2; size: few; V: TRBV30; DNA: TGTGCCTGCAGGGGAAACTATGGCTACACCTTC; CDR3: CACRGNYGYTF
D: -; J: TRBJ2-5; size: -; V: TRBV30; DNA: TGTGCCTGGAGTTCCGGGGAGACCCAGTACTTC; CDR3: CAWSSGETQYF
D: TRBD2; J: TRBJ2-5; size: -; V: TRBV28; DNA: TGTGCCAGCAGTTTATGGGTGGCGGGAGGGGAACAAGAGACCCAGTACTTC; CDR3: CASSLWVAGGEQETQYF
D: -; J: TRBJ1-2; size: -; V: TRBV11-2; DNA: TGTGCCAGCAGCCCCTCCCAGGACTATGGCTACACCTTC; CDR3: CASSPSQDYGYTF